These T cell receptor beta chains were read from a single sample in a study of blood T cell repertoires in COVID-19. The protocol was immunoSEQ multiplex PCR, while the TCRdb copy is restricted to in-frame clones and leaves out a portion. The sample has about 220,000 clones, 65% to 85% seen once; the top ten hold under 3.5%. The material sequenced was PBMCs or T cells enriched from blood (not recorded which). The receptors shown here come from a woman aged 55-70 years who had recovered from COVID-19. Each CDR3 is given with its conserved first and last residue. The order of the fields is clone size, J gene, D gene, V gene, CDR3 DNA, CDR3 protein. D genes are given only for firm matches. Clone size is not always given. Where it is, it says once, few, many or a class for expanded clones.

- | TRBJ1-1 | TRBD1 | TRBV3-1/TRBV3-2 | TGTGCCAGCAGCCCGCCGGGCAGGGGGGACACTGAAGCTTTCTTT | CASSPPGRGDTEAFF
- | TRBJ1-1 | TRBD1 | TRBV5-8 | TGTGCCAGCAGCTTGGGGGACAGATATAAAGCTTTCTTT | CASSLGDRYKAFF
- | TRBJ2-7 | TRBD2 | TRBV24-1 | TGTGCCACCAGTGATTCAACAGCGGGAGGGTCCTACGAGCAGTACTTC | CATSDSTAGGSYEQYF
few | TRBJ2-2 | - | TRBV5-1 | TGCGCCAGCAGCCTAGGACAGAGGGCGGCCACCGGGGAGCTGTTTTTT | CASSLGQRAATGELFF
- | TRBJ2-7 | TRBD2 | TRBV4-2 | TGTGCCAGCAGCACCCTTGGTGTGAGCGGGAGCTCCTACGAGCAGTACTTC | CASSTLGVSGSSYEQYF
- | TRBJ2-7 | TRBD2 | TRBV2 | TGTGCCAGCACTGGACTAGTTGGGGAGCAGTACTTC | CASTGLVGEQYF
- | TRBJ2-2 | TRBD1 | TRBV28 | TGTGCCAGCTGGGACAGGGGACGTTCCGGGGAGCTGTTTTTT | CASWDRGRSGELFF
- | TRBJ1-1 | - | TRBV7-8 | TGTGCCAGCAGCTTAGGAGGATCTCTAAGGGGCGTGAACACTGAAGCTTTCTTT | CASSLGGSLRGVNTEAFF
- | TRBJ1-1 | TRBD1 | TRBV19 | TGTGCCAGTAGACAGGGGAGTGTGAACACTGAAGCTTTCTTT | CASRQGSVNTEAFF
- | TRBJ1-5 | - | TRBV10-3 | TGTGCCATCAGTGAGGGTGGGCGAAATCAGCCCCAGCATTTT | CAISEGGRNQPQHF
few | TRBJ2-5 | - | TRBV5-6 | TGTGCCAGCAGCCTTTGGGGGGTAACGACGACCCAGTACTTC | CASSLWGVTTTQYF
- | TRBJ1-6 | TRBD1 | TRBV2 | TGTGCCAGCAGTGATATGGGACAGGGACGTTCACCCCTCCACTTT | CASSDMGQGRSPLHF
few | TRBJ1-1 | - | TRBV12-3/TRBV12-4 | TGTGCCAGCAGTTTCATTCCCACTGAAGCTTTCTTT | CASSFIPTEAFF
- | TRBJ1-4 | - | TRBV7-7 | TGTGCCAGCAGCCCGGGCCCGGGGACTAATGAAAAACTGTTTTTT | CASSPGPGTNEKLFF
- | TRBJ2-1 | - | TRBV5-1 | TGCGCCAGCTCCTCCGGCGGGGTTGGCGATGAGCAGTTCTTC | CASSSGGVGDEQFF
- | TRBJ1-1 | TRBD1 | TRBV7-9 | TGTGCCAGCAGCTTACTAGGACAGGGCTTTACTGAAGCTTTCTTT | CASSLLGQGFTEAFF
- | TRBJ2-1 | TRBD2 | TRBV3-1/TRBV3-2 | TGTGCCAGCAGCCAAGAAGGTCGGGGGGTACCCTACAATGAGCAGTTCTTC | CASSQEGRGVPYNEQFF
- | TRBJ1-2 | - | TRBV5-1 | TGCGCCAGCAGCCCTGGGGTCCGGGACTACACCTTC | CASSPGVRDYTF
once | TRBJ2-1 | TRBD1 | TRBV29-1 | TGCAGCGTTGGTGGGGACAGGGGGCCCTTCTACAATGAGCAGTTCTTC | CSVGGDRGPFYNEQFF
- | TRBJ2-7 | - | TRBV9 | TGTGCCAGCAGCGTAGGTAGCGCAAGCTCCTACGAGCAGTACTTC | CASSVGSASSYEQYF
few | TRBJ1-1 | TRBD1 | TRBV7-9 | TGTGCCAGCAGCCGACAGGGACAGAACACTGAAGCTTTCTTT | CASSRQGQNTEAFF
- | TRBJ2-4 | TRBD1 | TRBV7-9 | TGTGCCAGCAGCCCGATGGACAGGTTTAACATTCAGTACTTC | CASSPMDRFNIQYF
- | TRBJ1-1 | - | TRBV7-8 | TGTGCCAGCAGCTTAGTAGCCCGTATGAACACTGAAGCTTTCTTT | CASSLVARMNTEAFF
- | TRBJ2-5 | TRBD1 | TRBV3-1/TRBV3-2 | TGTGCCAGCAGCCAAGCAAGCGGACAGGATCAAGAGACCCAGTACTTC | CASSQASGQDQETQYF
- | TRBJ2-1 | TRBD2 | TRBV5-4 | TGTGCCAGCAGCGATGGACTAGCGAGGGCCTACAATGAGCAGTTCTTC | CASSDGLARAYNEQFF
- | TRBJ2-1 | - | TRBV29-1 | TGCAGCGTTACCAGGGGCTACAATGAGCAGTTCTTC | CSVTRGYNEQFF
- | TRBJ1-2 | - | TRBV4-1 | TGCGCCAGCAGCTCCCAGGGGACAGGCTACACCTTC | CASSSQGTGYTF
- | TRBJ1-3 | TRBD1 | TRBV5-1 | TGCGCCAGCAGCGCGGACAGGACCCATTCTGGAAACACCATATATTTT | CASSADRTHSGNTIYF
- | TRBJ1-2 | - | TRBV27 | TGTGCCAGCAGTTTATCGTGGACAGACTATGGCTACACCTTC | CASSLSWTDYGYTF
- | TRBJ2-1 | TRBD2 | TRBV15 | TGTGCCACCAGCAGCTTCCTAGCGGGAAGCTACAATGAGCAGTTCTTC | CATSSFLAGSYNEQFF
- | TRBJ2-1 | TRBD2 | TRBV3-1/TRBV3-2 | TGTGCCAGCAGCCTCATTAGCGGGAGAGCCTACAATGAGCAGTTCTTC | CASSLISGRAYNEQFF
- | TRBJ1-3 | TRBD1 | TRBV18 | TGTGCCAGCTCACCTCGGACAGGGGAACCTGGAAACACCATATATTTT | CASSPRTGEPGNTIYF
- | TRBJ1-1 | - | TRBV30 | TGTGCCTGGAGTTCCAGCCCGGGGACTGAAGCTTTCTTT | CAWSSSPGTEAFF
- | TRBJ2-2 | - | TRBV6-2/TRBV6-3 | TGTGCCAGCAGCCCCCTCTCCGGGGAGCTGTTTTTT | CASSPLSGELFF
few | TRBJ1-4 | - | TRBV19 | TGTGCCAGTAGCTCGAGGGGGGGTGAAAAACTGTTTTTT | CASSSRGGEKLFF
- | TRBJ2-2 | TRBD2 | TRBV10-3 | TGTGCCACCAAGACTAGCGGGGGGGCAGGGACCGGGGAGCTGTTTTTT | CATKTSGGAGTGELFF
- | TRBJ2-5 | TRBD1 | TRBV5-5 | TGTGCCAGCAGCCTTCCGACAGGGGGTCGGCAAGAGACCCAGTACTTC | CASSLPTGGRQETQYF
- | TRBJ2-7 | - | TRBV7-2 | TGTGCCAGCAGCTTAGTGGGGGCCCAGGGTTACGAGCAGTACTTC | CASSLVGAQGYEQYF
- | TRBJ1-4 | TRBD1 | TRBV6-4 | TGTGCCAGCAGCGCCGGGACAGGTACCAATGAAAAACTGTTTTTT | CASSAGTGTNEKLFF